The text below deals with one T cell receptor beta chain. What it recognizes is unknown. The data stem from a study of OX40 agonist ivuxolimab in advanced cancers. The wider study: Given to patients was ivuxolimab, an agonistic anti-OX40 (CD134) antibody. Study-level findings and limits: A proportion of nonresponders additionally exhibited low normalized T-cell clonal expansion.

Germline values: CDR1 SGHTA, CDR2 FQGNSA. The CDR3 is 15 amino acids. The V end was cut by 6 bases, the J end by 7 bases, with 18 bases between. Repertoires were generated with immunoSEQ multiplex PCR, while TCRdb's copy carries only in-frame clones and drops some. The sample includes 45,000 to 50,000 clones, approximately 85% of them seen just once. The sequence came from an adult with an advanced solid tumor such as melanoma, head and neck, liver or kidney cancer. The sample here was CD4+ or CD8+ T cells sorted from blood, taken in a trial of the OX40 agonist ivuxolimab. The gene calls are TRBV7-2 and TRBJ2-2; D gene unclear. CDR3 DNA: TGTGCCAGCAGGCCTAGGGTAGGGTCCGACGGGGAGCTGTTTTTT. Residues: CASRPRVGSDGELFF.